This T cell receptor (beta chain) is from a study of T-cell reconstitution after alpha-beta-depleted transplantation in children. Study observations and caveats: Some patients' high day-60 TCRbeta diversity was attributed to recipient cells surviving conditioning. Where alpha-beta T cells came from about two months after transplant was reportedly several hundred expanded graft clones.

Unique molecular identifiers featured in how the TCRbeta library was prepared. TCRdb recomputed calls from the PCR reads with MiXCR, one row per CDR3 protein. The top ten clones hold about 25% of a sample with hundreds of thousands of distinct CDR3 sequences, about 9.9% of them seen once. For this clonotype: Its specificity is unknown. At one end, the junction sequence differs from germline, possibly due to a read error.

The material sequenced was peripheral blood, taken 180 days after TCRalphabeta/CD19-depleted stem cell transplant. This TCR was sampled from a male patient aged 2 to 9 who had a stem cell transplant for chronic granulomatous disease, so the T cells may come from the graft donor.

CDR3 loop: CASRQDKGGFGYTF. CDR3 in DNA: TGTGCCAGCAGGCAAGATAAGGGAGGGTTTGGCTACACCTTC. The chain uses TRBV4-2 and TRBJ1-2; D ambiguous. This CDR3 spans 14 amino acids. CDR1 is LGHNA, CDR2 YNFKEQ, per germline.